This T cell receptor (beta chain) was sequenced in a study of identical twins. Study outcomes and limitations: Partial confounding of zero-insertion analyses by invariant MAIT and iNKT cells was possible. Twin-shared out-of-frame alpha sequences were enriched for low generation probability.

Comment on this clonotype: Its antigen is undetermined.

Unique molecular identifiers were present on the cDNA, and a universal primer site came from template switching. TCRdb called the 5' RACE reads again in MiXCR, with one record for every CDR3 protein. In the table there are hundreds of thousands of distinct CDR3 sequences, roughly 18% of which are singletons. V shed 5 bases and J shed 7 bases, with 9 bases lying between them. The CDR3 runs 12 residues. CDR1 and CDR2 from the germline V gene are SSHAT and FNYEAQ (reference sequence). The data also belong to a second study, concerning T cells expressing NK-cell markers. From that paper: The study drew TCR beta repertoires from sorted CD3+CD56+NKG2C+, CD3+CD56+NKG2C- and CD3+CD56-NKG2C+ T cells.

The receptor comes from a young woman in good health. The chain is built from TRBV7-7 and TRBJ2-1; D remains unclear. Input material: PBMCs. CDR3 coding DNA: TGTGCCAGCAGCCAGACGCCGAATGAGCAGTTCTTC. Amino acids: CASSQTPNEQFF. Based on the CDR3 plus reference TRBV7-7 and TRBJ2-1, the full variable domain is GAGVSQSPRYKVTKRGQDVTLRCDPISSHATLYWYQQALGQGPEFLTYFNYEAQPDKSGLPSDRFSAERPEGSISTLTIQRTEQRDSAMYRCASSQTPNEQFFGPGTRLTVL.